This TCR beta chain was identified in a study of T cells in Graves' hyperthyroidism and ophthalmopathy. Diagnosis relied on clinical symptoms, serum thyroxine and TRAb, thyroid ultrasound and orbital computed tomography. Amplification of TCR beta CDR3 regions was performed using RNA transcripts as template. In the first-round RT-PCR of the TCR CDR3, the HTBI primer set was used. MiXCR, run by TCRdb on the multiplex PCR reads, gives a single entry per CDR3 protein. Found here are about 200,000 distinct CDR3 sequences, about a sixth of them singletons; the top ten hold 50%. This CDR3 has 15 amino acids. Germline values: CDR1 LNHDA, CDR2 SQIVND (reference sequence). Trimming left V 1 base short and J 4 bases short, with 13 bases between.

This TCR was recovered from a man aged 45 to 65 with Graves' hyperthyroidism. V and J are TRBV19 and TRBJ2-5; D might be TRBD1 (5 bases). What was sequenced was blood. The CDR3 protein is CASSIGPGSRETQYF. The CDR3 nucleotides are TGTGCCAGTAGTATAGGTCCAGGGTCGAGAGAGACCCAGTACTTC.